This record looks at one T cell receptor (beta chain) sequence and its context. Its target is not known. TCRdb reprocessed the 5' RACE reads via MiXCR and lists one record per CDR3 protein. This table has about 470,000 distinct CDR3 sequences, 15% to 20% appearing once. This sample is part of a study of T-cell memory formation after mild COVID-19. The study's findings and limits: Contracting clones localized mainly to CM and EM when CD4+ and mainly to EMRA when CD8+.

V was pared by 1 base and J by 4 bases, with 5 bases of the junction left unmatched. The CDR3 contains 15 residues. The germline gives CDR1 SGDLS, CDR2 YYNGEE. Sequencing was carried out using PBMCs or a T cell subset sorted from them (not recorded which). This chain uses TRBV9 with TRBJ1-1, with 9 bases matching TRBD1. The TCR originated in an adult woman who had mild COVID-19 (a few samples of this study predate the infection). Cell type and time point are not known. CDR3: CASSVSDRGGTEAFF. The CDR3 DNA follows: TGTGCCAGCAGCGTATCGGACAGGGGAGGCACTGAAGCTTTCTTT.